This entry describes one T cell receptor beta chain. The treatment here: some 20 received Ad26.COV2.S at low or high dose, single or two shots; about 5 received placebo; per-sample allocation not given. The study sampled participants on day 63 after the first vaccine or placebo injection. The donor was a Boston adult aged 18-55 years. It was Wuhan-strain SARS-CoV-2 spike that the Ad26 vaccine vector expressed. TCRdb keeps only in-frame clones here, not all; method: immunoSEQ multiplex PCR. The repertoire holds around 340,000 clones, with roughly nine tenths as singletons. The data were obtained in a study of Ad26.COV2.S vaccination and SARS-CoV-2 variants. Trimming shortened V by 4 bases and J by 6 bases, and 10 bases separated the two germline ends. Germline V lookup: CDR1 SGHDT, CDR2 YYEEEE. CDR3 size: 12 residues.

J is TRBJ1-2 and V is TRBV5-6; a possible D gene is TRBD1 (5 bases). This receptor was obtained from a person aged 18-60 years who received the Ad26.COV2.S COVID-19 vaccine or a placebo. The source was peripheral blood, collected in a trial of Ad26.COV2.S vaccine versus placebo. CDR3 in DNA: TGTGCCAGCAGCATGAACAGGAATGGCTACACCTTC. Protein: CASSMNRNGYTF.